This T cell receptor (beta chain) was captured in a study of shared clonotypes between healthy human individuals. Sequencing was performed with immunoSEQ multiplex PCR; in TCRdb, only in-frame clones are kept and a portion is missing. This sample yields 450,000 or so clones, of which roughly three quarters are seen a single time; more than 10% belongs to the top ten. Concerning this clone: Antigen unknown.

The study used 98 million or so PBMCs per unsorted sample for genomic DNA. Notes on the study in general: Sampling involved blood alone; tissue repertoires likely differ.

The CDR3 has 14 residues. Germline CDR1 and CDR2: ENHRY and SYGVKD. V gave up 4 bases and J gave up 1 base, with 10 bases separating them. The clonotype comes from a woman aged 40 to 50 in good health. Some clones in this sample may be carry-over from other donors' samples. The chain links TRBV10-3 to TRBJ1-1; D is unresolved. The source material was PBMCs. DNA of the CDR3: TGTGCCATCAGTGGGTCATACAAGAACACTGAAGCTTTCTTT. Translation gives CAISGSYKNTEAFF.